The rows below give T cell receptor beta chains drawn from one sample of a study of T cell responses to AZD1222 COVID-19 vaccine. Measured with immunoSEQ multiplex PCR; TCRdb has only the in-frame clones, and not every one. The data contain some 150,000 clones, more than 90% of them singletons. The source material was peripheral blood, sampled on day 0 of AZD1222 vaccination. The receptors stem from an adult in good health. Both conserved end residues are part of each CDR3. Each record gives: D gene, V gene, J gene, CDR3 length, clone size, CDR3 protein, CDR3 DNA. D genes are given only for firm matches. Size values are once, few and many counts, or a class for expanded clones, and some rows have none.

.	TRBV6-7	TRBJ1-4	15	.	CASSPVGVGREKLFF	TGTGCCAGCAGTCCCGTCGGGGTCGGGCGCGAAAAACTGTTTTTT
.	TRBV6-1	TRBJ1-1	13	once	CASSENFNTEAFF	TGTGCCAGCAGTGAGAACTTCAACACTGAAGCTTTCTTT
.	TRBV3-1/TRBV3-2	TRBJ2-7	18	.	CASSQEVGLGAGAYEQYF	TGTGCCAGCAGCCAAGAAGTAGGGCTGGGGGCTGGGGCCTACGAGCAGTACTTC
.	TRBV19	TRBJ1-1	15	.	CASSMGRRVVTEAFF	TGTGCCAGTAGTATGGGGCGACGGGTTGTCACTGAAGCTTTCTTT
TRBD1	TRBV7-9	TRBJ2-7	17	.	CASSLGNRGSHLYEQYF	TGTGCCAGCAGCTTGGGGAACAGGGGGAGCCACCTCTACGAGCAGTACTTC
TRBD1	TRBV7-8	TRBJ1-5	15	.	CASSPNRGGNQPQHF	TGTGCCAGCAGCCCCAACAGGGGAGGCAATCAGCCCCAGCATTTT
.	TRBV7-8	TRBJ2-7	13	few	CASSRDGVYEQYF	TGTGCCAGCAGCCGGGACGGTGTGTACGAGCAGTACTTC
.	TRBV18	TRBJ2-1	14	.	CASSPAVGYNEQFF	TGTGCCAGCTCACCGGCAGTGGGGTACAATGAGCAGTTCTTC
.	TRBV2	TRBJ1-1	12	.	CASSGMGTEAFF	TGTGCCAGCAGTGGGATGGGCACTGAAGCTTTCTTT
TRBD1	TRBV27	TRBJ2-7	14	once	CASRGQGANNEQYF	TGTGCCAGCAGGGGACAGGGGGCTAACAACGAGCAGTACTTC
TRBD1	TRBV7-9	TRBJ1-5	16	.	CASSFGTGVGNQPQHF	TGTGCCAGCAGCTTCGGGACAGGGGTGGGCAATCAGCCCCAGCATTTT
.	TRBV7-9	TRBJ1-2	13	.	CASSLNEGGGYTF	TGTGCCAGCAGCTTAAATGAGGGTGGTGGCTACACCTTC